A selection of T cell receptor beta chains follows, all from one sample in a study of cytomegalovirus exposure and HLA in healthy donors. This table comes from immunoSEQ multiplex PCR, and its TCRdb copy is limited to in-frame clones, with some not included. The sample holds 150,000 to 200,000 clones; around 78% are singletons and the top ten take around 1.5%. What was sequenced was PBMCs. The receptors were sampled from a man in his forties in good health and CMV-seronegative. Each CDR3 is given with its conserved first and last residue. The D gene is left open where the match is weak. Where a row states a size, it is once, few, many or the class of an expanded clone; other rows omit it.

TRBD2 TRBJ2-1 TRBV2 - TGTGCCAGCAGGGTACGTGGACTAGTAAAAAACAATGAGCAGTTCTTC CASRVRGLVKNNEQFF
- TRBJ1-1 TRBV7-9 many TGTGCCAGCGGCCTCCGGGAGAACACTGAAGCTTTCTTT CASGLRENTEAFF
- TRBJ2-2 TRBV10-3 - TGTGCCATCAGTCCTCTTAGCGGCCTGGGAGACACCGGGGAGCTGTTTTTT CAISPLSGLGDTGELFF
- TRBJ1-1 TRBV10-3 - TGTGCCATCACCGCTGCACGGGTGAACACTGAAGCTTTCTTT CAITAARVNTEAFF
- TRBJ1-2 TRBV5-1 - TGCGCCAGCAGCTGGGGGTTGGGGGCTGAAGGCTACACCTTC CASSWGLGAEGYTF
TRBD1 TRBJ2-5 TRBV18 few TGTGCCAGCTCAACGGACAGGGGAAGAGAGACCCAGTACTTC CASSTDRGRETQYF
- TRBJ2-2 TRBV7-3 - TGTGCCAGCAGCTTATTAGGGGGCGGGGAGCTGTTTTTT CASSLLGGGELFF
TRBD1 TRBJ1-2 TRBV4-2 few TGTGCCAGCAGCCAAGATGGGCAGGGGGTTAACTATGGCTACACCTTC CASSQDGQGVNYGYTF
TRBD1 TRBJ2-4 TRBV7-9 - TGTGCCAGCAGCCTAGGACAGGGCCATGACAAAAACATTCAGTACTTC CASSLGQGHDKNIQYF
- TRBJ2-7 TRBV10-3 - TGTGCCACCCTAAGAAAGGAGACAGGGAGGACCTACGAGCAGTACTTC CATLRKETGRTYEQYF
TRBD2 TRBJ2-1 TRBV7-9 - TGTGCCAGCAGCTTACCTGGCGGGAGCTCCTACAATGAGCAGTTCTTC CASSLPGGSSYNEQFF
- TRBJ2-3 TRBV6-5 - TGTGCCAGCAGCCTAGGAGGGTCTAGCACAGATACGCAGTATTTT CASSLGGSSTDTQYF
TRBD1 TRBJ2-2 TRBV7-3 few TGTGCCAGCAGCTTAGGACAGGGAGGCACCGGGGAGCTGTTTTTT CASSLGQGGTGELFF
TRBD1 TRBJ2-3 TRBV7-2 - TGTGCCAGCAGCTTCGGGACAGGGGGTACCGATACGCAGTATTTT CASSFGTGGTDTQYF
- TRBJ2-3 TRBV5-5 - TGTGCCAGCAGCTCCTGGGACTTCCGCACAGATACGCAGTATTTT CASSSWDFRTDTQYF
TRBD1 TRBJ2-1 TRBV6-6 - TGTGCCAGTTACGGGACAGGGGACGTCGGTGAGCAGTTCTTC CASYGTGDVGEQFF
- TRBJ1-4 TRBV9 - TGTGCCAGCAGCGTAGGCAGGGGAAATGAAAAACTGTTTTTT CASSVGRGNEKLFF
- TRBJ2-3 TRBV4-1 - TGCGCCAGCAGCCAACCCGGCGGCGCAACGACTAGCACAGATACGCAGTATTTT CASSQPGGATTSTDTQYF
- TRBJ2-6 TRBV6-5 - TGTGCCAGCACACCCAGGGTTGATGGGGCCAACGTCCTGACTTTC CASTPRVDGANVLTF
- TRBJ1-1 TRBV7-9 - TGTTCCAGCACCCTCCCCGGAGACACTGAAGCTTTCTTT CSSTLPGDTEAFF
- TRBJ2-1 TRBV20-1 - TGCAGTGCTACGCGAGGCAATGAGCAGTTCTTC CSATRGNEQFF
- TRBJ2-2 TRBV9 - TGTGCCAGCAGCGTAGCCGGGTTCGGCACCGGGGAGCTGTTTTTT CASSVAGFGTGELFF
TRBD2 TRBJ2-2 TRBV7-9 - TGTGCCAGCAGCTTAGTAGCGGGAGTAGGCACCGGGGAGCTGTTTTTT CASSLVAGVGTGELFF
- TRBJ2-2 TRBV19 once TGTGCCAGTAGACAGGCAGGGGTCGACGCGAACACCGGGGAGCTGTTTTTT CASRQAGVDANTGELFF
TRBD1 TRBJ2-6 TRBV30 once TGTGCCTGGAGACAACTCCCGGGACAGGGTCCCTCTGGGGCCAACGTCCTGACTTTC CAWRQLPGQGPSGANVLTF
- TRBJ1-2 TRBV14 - TGTGCCAGCAGCCATGGGCCCACGTATGGCTACACCTTC CASSHGPTYGYTF
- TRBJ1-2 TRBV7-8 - TGTGCCAGCAGCTTGACAGAGTACTATGGCTACACCTTC CASSLTEYYGYTF
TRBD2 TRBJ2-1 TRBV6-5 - TGTGCCAGCAGCCGTAGCGGGAGGGCCTGGGATGAGCAGTTCTTC CASSRSGRAWDEQFF
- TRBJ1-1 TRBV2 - TGTGCCAGCATGGAAACGGACAGATTCAACACTGAAGCTTTCTTT CASMETDRFNTEAFF
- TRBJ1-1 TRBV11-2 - TGTGCCAGCAGCCCAGAGCGATGGGGGCAGGGAGCAGGAGGAGCTTTCTTT CASSPERWGQGAGGAFF
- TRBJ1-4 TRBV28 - TGTGCCAGCAGCATCTACAGGGAAAGGCCTAATGAAAAACTGTTTTTT CASSIYRERPNEKLFF
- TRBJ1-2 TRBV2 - TGTGCCAGCAGTGGGTCCCGTATTTCGGGCTATGGCTACACCTTC CASSGSRISGYGYTF
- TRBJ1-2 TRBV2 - TGTGCCAGCAGTGAGGGAGAAGGACGGAGCTATGGCTACACCTTC CASSEGEGRSYGYTF
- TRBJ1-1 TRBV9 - TGTGCCAGCAGCGTAGATCGGCGGAGGGGTATGAACACTGAAGCTTTCTTT CASSVDRRRGMNTEAFF
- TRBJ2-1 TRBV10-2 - TGCGCCAGCACCCGCGACAGTAGCTCCTACAATGAGCAGTTCTTC CASTRDSSSYNEQFF
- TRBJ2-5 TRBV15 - TGTGCCACCAGCGGGAGCGGCCAAGAGACCCAGTACTTC CATSGSGQETQYF
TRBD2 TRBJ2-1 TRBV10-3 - TGTGCCACCTCCCCCCGTATAGCGGGACTTGTCTACAATGAGCAGTTCTTC CATSPRIAGLVYNEQFF
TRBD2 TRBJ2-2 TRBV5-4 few TGTGCCAGCAGCTTACTAGCGGGGAACACCGGGGAGCTGTTTTTT CASSLLAGNTGELFF
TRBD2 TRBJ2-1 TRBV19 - TGTGCCAGTAGTACTCTAGCGGGAGGGAGTAATGAGCAGTTCTTC CASSTLAGGSNEQFF
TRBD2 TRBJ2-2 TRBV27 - TGTGCCAGCAGTCCGGGACTAGCGGGAGGGGTCACCGGGGAGCTGTTTTTT CASSPGLAGGVTGELFF
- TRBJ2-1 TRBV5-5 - TGTGCCAGCAGCTTGACGAGGAATGAGCAGTTCTTC CASSLTRNEQFF
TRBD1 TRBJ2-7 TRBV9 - TGTGCCAGCAGCGCTTTCCGGGACAGGGGGCAGGACGAGCAGTACTTC CASSAFRDRGQDEQYF
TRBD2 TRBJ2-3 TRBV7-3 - TGTGCCAGCAGTCCCCGGGGCCTAGCGGGAGTAGCGCAGTATTTT CASSPRGLAGVAQYF
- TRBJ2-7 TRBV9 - TGTGCCAGCAGCCTTACGGACTATCACGAGCAGTACTTC CASSLTDYHEQYF
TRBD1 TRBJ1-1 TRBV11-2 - TGTGCCAGCAGCTTATATTCCCCCCCGGCCAGGGGGCTTGGTGAAGCTTTCTTT CASSLYSPPARGLGEAFF
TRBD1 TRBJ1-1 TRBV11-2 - TGTGCCAGCAGCAACCGACAGGGGGCGGCTGAAGCTTTCTTT CASSNRQGAAEAFF
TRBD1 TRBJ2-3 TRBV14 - TGTGCCAGCAGCCCTCACAGGGGAGGCACAGATACGCAGTATTTT CASSPHRGGTDTQYF
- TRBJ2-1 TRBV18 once TGTGCCAGCTCACCAGGGACTGAGAGGAATGAGCAGTTCTTC CASSPGTERNEQFF
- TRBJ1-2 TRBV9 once TGTGCCAGCAGCGTAGATCAGGGGAACTATGGCTACACCTTC CASSVDQGNYGYTF
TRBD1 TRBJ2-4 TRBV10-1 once TGCGCCAGCAGTGAGGGACAGGGGGCCAACATTCAGTACTTC CASSEGQGANIQYF
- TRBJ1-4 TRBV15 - TGTGCCACCAGCGGTACAGCAACTAATGAAAAACTGTTTTTT CATSGTATNEKLFF